The clone carrying this TCR beta chain was counted once. Its antigen remains unidentified. Unmatched junction bases numbered 6, after V lost 3 bases and J lost 4 bases. The germline CDR1 and CDR2 sequences are KGHSH and LQKENI. The CDR3 sequence is 15 residues long. This entry belongs to a study of response to subunit inactivated influenza vaccine. Findings of the study overall: Authors proposed each seasonal influenza vaccination draws in few new T cells.

TCRdb itself ran the RT-PCR reads through MiXCR, one entry per CDR3 protein. The profile shows 650,000 to 700,000 distinct CDR3 sequences, approximately 14% of them singletons. The chain carries TRBV18 and TRBJ2-3, with 8 bases that match TRBD2. This receptor was taken from a man aged 50 or older who received an inactivated influenza vaccine. The material was PBMCs from blood, obtained 11 to 12 days after vaccination. CDR3 coding DNA: TGTGCCAGCTCACCCCCGGGGGGGGGCCCAGATACGCAGTATTTT. Translation gives CASSPPGGGPDTQYF.